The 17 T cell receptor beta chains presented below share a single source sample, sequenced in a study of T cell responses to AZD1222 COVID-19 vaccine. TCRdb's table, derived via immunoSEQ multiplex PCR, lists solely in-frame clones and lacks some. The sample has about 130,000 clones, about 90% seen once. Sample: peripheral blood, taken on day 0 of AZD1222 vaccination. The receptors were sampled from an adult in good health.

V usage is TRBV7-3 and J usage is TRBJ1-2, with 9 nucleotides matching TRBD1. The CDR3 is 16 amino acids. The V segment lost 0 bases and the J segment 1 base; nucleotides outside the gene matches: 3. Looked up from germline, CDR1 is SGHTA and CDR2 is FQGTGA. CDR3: CASSLTGDRDNYGYTF. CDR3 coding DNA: TGTGCCAGCAGCTTAACAGGGGACAGGGATAACTATGGCTACACCTTC.

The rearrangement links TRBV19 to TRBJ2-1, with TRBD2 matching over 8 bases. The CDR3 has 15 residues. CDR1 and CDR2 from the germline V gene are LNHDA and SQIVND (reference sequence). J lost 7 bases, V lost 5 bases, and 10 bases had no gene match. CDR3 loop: CASSVGTRGGNEQFF. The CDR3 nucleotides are TGTGCCAGTAGTGTCGGGACTAGGGGAGGAAATGAGCAGTTCTTC.

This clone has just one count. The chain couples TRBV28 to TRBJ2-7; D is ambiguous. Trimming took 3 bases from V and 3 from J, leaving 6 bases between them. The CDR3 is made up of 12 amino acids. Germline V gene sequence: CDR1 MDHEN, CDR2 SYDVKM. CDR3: CASSLPSYEQYF. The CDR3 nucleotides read TGTGCCAGCAGTTTGCCGAGCTACGAGCAGTACTTC. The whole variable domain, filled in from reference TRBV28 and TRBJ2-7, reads DVKVTQSSRYLVKRTGEKVFLECVQDMDHENMFWYRQDPGLGLRLIYFSYDVKMKEKGDIPEGYSVSREKKERFSLILESASTNQTSMYLCASSLPSYEQYFGPGTRLTVT.

The CDR3 DNA follows: TGCAGTGCTAGTCGGAGTTTGAACACTGAAGCTTTCTTT. Its translation is CSASRSLNTEAFF. This chain connects TRBV20-1 to TRBJ1-1, with D unclear. CDR3 size: 13 residues. V shed 3 bases and J shed 0 bases, with 8 bases lying between them. Germline lookup yields CDR1 DFQATT and CDR2 SNEGSKA (reference sequence).

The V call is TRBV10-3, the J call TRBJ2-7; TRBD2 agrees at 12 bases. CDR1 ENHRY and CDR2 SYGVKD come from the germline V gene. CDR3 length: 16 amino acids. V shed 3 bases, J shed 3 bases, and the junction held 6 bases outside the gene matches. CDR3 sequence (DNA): TGTGCCATCAGTGACCCTAGCGGGAGGGCCCACTACGAGCAGTACTTC. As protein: CAISDPSGRAHYEQYF.

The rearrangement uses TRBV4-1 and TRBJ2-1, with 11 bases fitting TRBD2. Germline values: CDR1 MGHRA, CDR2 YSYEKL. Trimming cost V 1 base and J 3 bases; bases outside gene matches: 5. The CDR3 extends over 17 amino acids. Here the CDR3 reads CASSQADGTSGYNEQFF. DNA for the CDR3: TGCGCCAGCAGCCAAGCGGACGGGACTAGCGGCTACAATGAGCAGTTCTTC.

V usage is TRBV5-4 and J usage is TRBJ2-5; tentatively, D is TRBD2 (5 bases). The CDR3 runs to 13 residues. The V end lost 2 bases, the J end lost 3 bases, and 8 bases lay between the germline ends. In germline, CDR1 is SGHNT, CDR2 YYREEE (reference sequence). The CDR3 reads CASSFRREETQYF. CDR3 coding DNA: TGTGCCAGCAGCTTTCGGCGGGAAGAGACCCAGTACTTC.

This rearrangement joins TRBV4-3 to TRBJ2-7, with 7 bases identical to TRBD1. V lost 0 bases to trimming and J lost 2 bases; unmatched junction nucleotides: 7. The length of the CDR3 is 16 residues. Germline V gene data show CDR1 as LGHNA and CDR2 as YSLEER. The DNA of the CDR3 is TGCGCCAGCAGCCAAGAAGCAGGGGGACGCCCCTACGAGCAGTACTTC. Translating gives CASSQEAGGRPYEQYF.

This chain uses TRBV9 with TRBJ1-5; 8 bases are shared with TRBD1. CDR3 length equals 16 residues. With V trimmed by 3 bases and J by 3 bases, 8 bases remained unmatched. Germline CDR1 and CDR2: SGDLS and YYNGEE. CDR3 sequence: CASSEGDRLSNQPQHF. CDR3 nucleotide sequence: TGTGCCAGCAGCGAGGGGGACAGGCTTTCCAATCAGCCCCAGCATTTT.

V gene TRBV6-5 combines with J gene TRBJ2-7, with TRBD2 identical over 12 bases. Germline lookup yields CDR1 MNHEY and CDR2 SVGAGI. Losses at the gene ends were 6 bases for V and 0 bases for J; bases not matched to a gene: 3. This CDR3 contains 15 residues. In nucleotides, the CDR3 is TGTGCCAGCAGGATGACTAGCGGGAGCTCCTACGAGCAGTACTTC. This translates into CASRMTSGSSYEQYF.

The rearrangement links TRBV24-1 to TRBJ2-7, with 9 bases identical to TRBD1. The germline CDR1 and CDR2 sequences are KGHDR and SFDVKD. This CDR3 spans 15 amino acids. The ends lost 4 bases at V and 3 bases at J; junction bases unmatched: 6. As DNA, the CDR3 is TGTGCCACCAGTGAAGCCGGGACAGGGTTCTACGAGCAGTACTTC. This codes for CATSEAGTGFYEQYF.

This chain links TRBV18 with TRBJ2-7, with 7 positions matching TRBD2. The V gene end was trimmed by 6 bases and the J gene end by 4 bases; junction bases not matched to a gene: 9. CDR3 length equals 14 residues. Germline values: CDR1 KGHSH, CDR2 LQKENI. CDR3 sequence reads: CASSTGLSSYEQYF. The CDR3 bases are TGTGCCAGCTCCACGGGACTATCCTCTTACGAGCAGTACTTC.

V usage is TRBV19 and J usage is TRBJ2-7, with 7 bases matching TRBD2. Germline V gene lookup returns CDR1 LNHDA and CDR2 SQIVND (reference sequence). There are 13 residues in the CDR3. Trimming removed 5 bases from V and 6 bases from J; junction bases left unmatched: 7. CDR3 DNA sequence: TGTGCCAGTAGTTTGGTGGGCGGGGGCGAGCAGTACTTC. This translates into CASSLVGGGEQYF.

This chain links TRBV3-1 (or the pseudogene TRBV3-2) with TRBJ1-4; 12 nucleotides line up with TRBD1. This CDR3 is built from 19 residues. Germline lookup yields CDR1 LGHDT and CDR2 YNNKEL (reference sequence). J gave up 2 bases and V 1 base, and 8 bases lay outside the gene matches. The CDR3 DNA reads TGTGCCAGCAGCCAAGGTCCGGGACAGGGGGCATCGACTAATGAAAAACTGTTTTTT. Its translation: CASSQGPGQGASTNEKLFF.

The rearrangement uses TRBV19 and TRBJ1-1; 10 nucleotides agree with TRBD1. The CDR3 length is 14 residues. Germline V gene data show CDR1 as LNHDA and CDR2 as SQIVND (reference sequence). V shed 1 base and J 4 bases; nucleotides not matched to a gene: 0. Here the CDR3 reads CASSIGTGGTEAFF. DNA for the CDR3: TGTGCCAGTAGTATAGGGACAGGGGGCACTGAAGCTTTCTTT.

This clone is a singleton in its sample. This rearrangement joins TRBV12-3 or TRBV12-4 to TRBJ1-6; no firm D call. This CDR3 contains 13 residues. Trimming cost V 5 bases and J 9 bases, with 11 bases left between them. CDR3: CASSPLPRSPLHF. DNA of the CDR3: TGTGCCAGCAGTCCTCTGCCCCGTTCACCCCTCCACTTT.

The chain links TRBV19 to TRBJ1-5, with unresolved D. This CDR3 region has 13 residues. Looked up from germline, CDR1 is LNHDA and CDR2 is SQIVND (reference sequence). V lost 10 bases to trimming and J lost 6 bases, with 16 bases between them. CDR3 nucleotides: TGTGCCACCCGAGAGGGTTTCGGTCAGCCCCAGCATTTT. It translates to CATREGFGQPQHF.